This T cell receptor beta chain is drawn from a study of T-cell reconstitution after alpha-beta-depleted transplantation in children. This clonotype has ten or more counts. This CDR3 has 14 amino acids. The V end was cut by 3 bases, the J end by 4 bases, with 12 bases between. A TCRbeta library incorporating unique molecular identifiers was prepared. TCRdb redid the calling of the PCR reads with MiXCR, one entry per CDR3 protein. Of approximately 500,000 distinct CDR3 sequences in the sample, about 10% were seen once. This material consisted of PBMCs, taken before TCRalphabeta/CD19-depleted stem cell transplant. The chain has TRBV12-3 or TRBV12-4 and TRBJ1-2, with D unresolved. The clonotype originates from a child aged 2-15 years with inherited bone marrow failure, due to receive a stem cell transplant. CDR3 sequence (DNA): TGTGCCAGCAGTTTTTCAACAAACTCCTATGGCTACACCTTC. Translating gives CASSFSTNSYGYTF.